This TCR beta chain was sequenced in a study of T cell responses to AZD1222 COVID-19 vaccine. Study-level points and caveats: The study identified only six AZD1222 recipients as seropositive at baseline. Clonal diversity may have been underestimated, and the donors were mostly white British, with more females than males. Breadth and depth of Spike-specific TCRs rose after two AZD1222 doses. Targeting of unmutated variant regions was reportedly seen in nearly half of spike-specific TCRs.

The CDR3 covers 15 residues. The ends were cut back, 5 bases at V and 0 bases at J, with 10 bases in the middle. In germline, CDR1 is SGHVS, CDR2 FNYEAQ. Measured with immunoSEQ multiplex PCR; TCRdb has only the in-frame clones, and not every one. This table holds some 190,000 clones, approximately 91% found once. On this clone: The antigen is not known.

Material: peripheral blood, obtained 28 days after the second AZD1222 dose. The sequence derives from an adult who received the AZD1222 COVID-19 vaccine. The chain carries TRBV7-6 and TRBJ1-4; no reliable D call. The chain's CDR3 is CASSPHAATNEKLFF. In DNA form, the CDR3 reads TGTGCCAGCAGCCCACATGCAGCAACTAATGAAAAACTGTTTTTT.